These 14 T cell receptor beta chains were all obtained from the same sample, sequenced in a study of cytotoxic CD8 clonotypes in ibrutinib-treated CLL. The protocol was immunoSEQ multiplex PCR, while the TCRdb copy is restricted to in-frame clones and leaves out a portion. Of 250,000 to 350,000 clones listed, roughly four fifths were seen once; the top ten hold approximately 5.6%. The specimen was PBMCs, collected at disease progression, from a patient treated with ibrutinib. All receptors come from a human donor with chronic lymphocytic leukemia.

The CDR3 protein is CASSPRTAGTQYF. The CDR3 DNA reads as TGTGCCAGCTCACCTCGGACGGCCGGGACCCAGTACTTC. The chain carries TRBV18 and TRBJ2-5; D unresolved. The germline gives CDR1 KGHSH, CDR2 LQKENI. The CDR3 covers 13 residues. Trimming took off 3 bases at V and 7 bases at J, with 12 bases between the two ends.

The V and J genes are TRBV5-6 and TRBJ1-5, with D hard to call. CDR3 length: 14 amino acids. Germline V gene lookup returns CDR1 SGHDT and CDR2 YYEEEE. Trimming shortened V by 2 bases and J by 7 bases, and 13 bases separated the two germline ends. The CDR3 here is CASSFSWSGQPQHF. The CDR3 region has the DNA TGTGCCAGCAGCTTTTCCTGGAGTGGACAGCCCCAGCATTTT.

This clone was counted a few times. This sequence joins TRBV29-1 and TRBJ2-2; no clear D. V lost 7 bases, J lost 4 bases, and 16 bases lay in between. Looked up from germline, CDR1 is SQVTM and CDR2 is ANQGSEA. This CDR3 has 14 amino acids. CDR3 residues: CSAGPGPLTGELFF. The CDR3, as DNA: TGCAGCGCTGGACCGGGCCCGCTCACCGGGGAGCTGTTTTTT.

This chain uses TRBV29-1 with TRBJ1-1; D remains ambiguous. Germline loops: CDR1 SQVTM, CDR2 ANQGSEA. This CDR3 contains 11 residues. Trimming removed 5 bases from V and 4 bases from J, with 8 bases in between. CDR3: CSVREATEAFF. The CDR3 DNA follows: TGCAGCGTTCGGGAGGCCACTGAAGCTTTCTTT. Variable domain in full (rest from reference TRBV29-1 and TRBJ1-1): SAVISQKPSRDICQRGTSLTIQCQVDSQVTMMFWYRQQPGQSLTLIATANQGSEATYESGFVIDKFPISRPNLTFSTLTVSNMSPEDSSIYLCSVREATEAFFGQGTRLTVV.

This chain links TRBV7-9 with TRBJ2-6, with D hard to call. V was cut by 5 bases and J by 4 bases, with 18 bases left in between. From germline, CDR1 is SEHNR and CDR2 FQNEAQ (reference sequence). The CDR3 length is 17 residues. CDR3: CASSRERPMGGANVLTF. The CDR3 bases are TGTGCCAGCAGCCGAGAGAGGCCCATGGGAGGGGCCAACGTCCTGACTTTC.

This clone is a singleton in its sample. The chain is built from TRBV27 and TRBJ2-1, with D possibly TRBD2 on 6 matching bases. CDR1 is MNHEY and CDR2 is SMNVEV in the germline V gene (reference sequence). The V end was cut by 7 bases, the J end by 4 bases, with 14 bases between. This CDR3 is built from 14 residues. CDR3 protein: CASTGSGRYNEQFF. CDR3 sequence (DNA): TGTGCCAGCACCGGGAGTGGGAGATACAATGAGCAGTTCTTC.

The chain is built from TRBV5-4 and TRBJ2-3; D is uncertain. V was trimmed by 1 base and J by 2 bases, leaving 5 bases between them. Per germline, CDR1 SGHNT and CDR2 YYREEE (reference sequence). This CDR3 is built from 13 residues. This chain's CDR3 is CASSLPNTDTQYF. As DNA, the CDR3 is TGTGCCAGCAGCTTGCCCAACACAGATACGCAGTATTTT.

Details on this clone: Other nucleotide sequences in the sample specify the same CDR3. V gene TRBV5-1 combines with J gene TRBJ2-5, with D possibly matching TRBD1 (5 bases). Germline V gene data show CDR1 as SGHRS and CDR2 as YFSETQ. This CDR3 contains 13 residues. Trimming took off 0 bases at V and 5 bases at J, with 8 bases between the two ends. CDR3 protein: CASSLAGLETQYF. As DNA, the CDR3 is TGCGCCAGCAGCTTGGCAGGGCTGGAGACCCAGTACTTC.

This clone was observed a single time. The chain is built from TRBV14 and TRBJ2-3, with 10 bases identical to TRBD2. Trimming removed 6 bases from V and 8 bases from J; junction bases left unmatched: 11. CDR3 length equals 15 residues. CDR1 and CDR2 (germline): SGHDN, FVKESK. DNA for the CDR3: TGTGCCAGCAGTACCCGGACTAGCGGAGTGGGTACGCAGTATTTT. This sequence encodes CASSTRTSGVGTQYF. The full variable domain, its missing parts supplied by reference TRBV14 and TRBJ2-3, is EAGVTQFPSHSVIEKGQTVTLRCDPISGHDNLYWYRRVMGKEIKFLLHFVKESKQDESGMPNNRFLAERTGGTYSTLKVQPAELEDSGVYFCASSTRTSGVGTQYFGPGTRLTVL.

The CDR3 sequence is CASSSGQGPRTFQETQYF. The CDR3 bases are TGTGCCAGCAGCTCGGGACAGGGGCCCCGTACTTTTCAAGAGACCCAGTACTTC. V gene TRBV7-6 combines with J gene TRBJ2-5, with 10 bases that match TRBD1. With 4 bases clipped from V and 2 bases from J, the junction kept 13 bases outside the gene matches. This CDR3 comprises 18 residues. Germline lookup yields CDR1 SGHVS and CDR2 FNYEAQ.

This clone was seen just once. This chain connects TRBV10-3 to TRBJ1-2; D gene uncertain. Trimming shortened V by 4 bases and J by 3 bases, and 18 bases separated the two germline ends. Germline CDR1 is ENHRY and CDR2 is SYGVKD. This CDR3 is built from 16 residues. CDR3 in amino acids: CAISAGVQYPHYGYTF. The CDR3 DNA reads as TGTGCCATCAGTGCCGGAGTACAATACCCTCACTATGGCTACACCTTC.

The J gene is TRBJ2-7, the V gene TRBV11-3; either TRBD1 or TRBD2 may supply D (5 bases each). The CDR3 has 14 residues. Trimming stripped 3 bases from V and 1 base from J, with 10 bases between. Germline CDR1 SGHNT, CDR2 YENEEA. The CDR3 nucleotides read TGTGCCAGCAGCTTGGGTGGGGGTTCCTACGAGCAGTACTTC. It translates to CASSLGGGSYEQYF.

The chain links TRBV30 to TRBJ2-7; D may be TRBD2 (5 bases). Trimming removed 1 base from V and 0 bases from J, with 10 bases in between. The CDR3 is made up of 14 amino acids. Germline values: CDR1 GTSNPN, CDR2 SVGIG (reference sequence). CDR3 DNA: TGTGCCTGGAGTGGCCTAGCAAGCTCCTACGAGCAGTACTTC. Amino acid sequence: CAWSGLASSYEQYF.

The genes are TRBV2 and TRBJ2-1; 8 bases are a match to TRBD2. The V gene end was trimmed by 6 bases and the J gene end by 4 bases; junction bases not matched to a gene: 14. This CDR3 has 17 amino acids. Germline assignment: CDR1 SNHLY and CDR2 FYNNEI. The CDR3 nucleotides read TGTGCCAGCAGGCGAATCCTCGGGGGGGCCGGTTACAATGAGCAGTTCTTC. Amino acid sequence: CASRRILGGAGYNEQFF.